The 30 T cell receptor beta chains presented below share a single source sample, sequenced in a study of blood T cell repertoires in COVID-19. Clones were read by immunoSEQ multiplex PCR, and TCRdb kept only the in-frame ones, dropping some. The sample carries 350,000 or so clones, 87% recorded once. Material for sequencing was peripheral blood. These receptor sequences come from a woman in her 30s with COVID-19, enrolled during active disease.

This clone has only one observation. The chain couples TRBV3-1 (or the pseudogene TRBV3-2) to TRBJ2-4; 13 bases fit TRBD2. The V gene's germline CDR1 is LGHDT and CDR2 YNNKEL (reference sequence). V was clipped by 4 bases and J by 0 bases; unmatched bases: 6. The CDR3 runs to 18 residues. The CDR3 DNA follows: TGTGCCAGCAGCCTGACTAGCGGGAGGCCCCTAGCCAAAAACATTCAGTACTTC. Translation: CASSLTSGRPLAKNIQYF.

The genes are TRBV7-9 and TRBJ2-1; TRBD1 aligns across 8 bases. The V gene's germline CDR1 is SEHNR and CDR2 FQNEAQ (reference sequence). The CDR3 has 15 amino acids. Trimming took 8 bases from V and 6 from J; bases not matched to a gene: 12. The CDR3 here is CASDLLDRAGNEQFF. The CDR3 DNA sequence: TGTGCCAGCGACCTCCTGGACAGGGCGGGCAATGAGCAGTTCTTC.

This chain uses TRBV30 with TRBJ1-1; D gene ambiguous. The CDR3 covers 12 residues. The V end lost 6 bases, the J end lost 4 bases, and 12 bases lay between the germline ends. Per the germline V gene, CDR1 is GTSNPN and CDR2 is SVGIG (reference sequence). CDR3 DNA: TGTGCCTGCAAAAACAGTGGCACTGAAGCTTTCTTT. Its translation is CACKNSGTEAFF.

The CDR3 DNA sequence: TGTGCCACCAGCAGAAGCGACCCCGGGACAGGGATTCAGCCCCAGCATTTT. Its protein product is CATSRSDPGTGIQPQHF. The chain has TRBV15 and TRBJ1-5; 9 bases map to TRBD1. V shed 2 bases and J 6 bases; nucleotides not matched to a gene: 11. The CDR3 is made up of 17 amino acids. Germline values: CDR1 LNHNV, CDR2 YYDKDF (reference sequence).

A single count supports this clone. The CDR3 protein is CASSERTSEPYNEQFF. The CDR3 DNA follows: TGTGCCAGCAGTGAACGGACTAGCGAGCCCTACAATGAGCAGTTCTTC. The rearrangement links TRBV6-1 to TRBJ2-1, with TRBD2 identical over 9 bases. The CDR3 consists of 16 residues. V shed 2 bases, J shed 2 bases, and the junction held 4 bases outside the gene matches. The germline CDR1 and CDR2 sequences are MNHNS and SASEGT.

This chain links TRBV4-3 with TRBJ2-2; D is unclear. V was cut by 1 base and J by 5 bases, with 8 bases left in between. CDR3 length equals 14 residues. Germline V gives CDR1 LGHNA, CDR2 YSLEER. In DNA, the CDR3 is TGCGCCAGCAGCCAAGCAGGTAGAACCGGGGAGCTGTTTTTT. Its protein product is CASSQAGRTGELFF.

In this sample, this clone turned up once. The rearrangement links TRBV2 to TRBJ2-1; 8 bases match TRBD2. CDR1 SNHLY and CDR2 FYNNEI come from the germline V gene. V lost 1 base and J lost 5; bases outside the gene matches: 4. This CDR3 is 15 amino acids long. The CDR3 reads CASSEEREYHNEQFF. The CDR3 nucleotides are TGTGCCAGCAGTGAAGAGCGGGAGTACCACAATGAGCAGTTCTTC.

This chain uses TRBV6-2 or TRBV6-3 with TRBJ2-7, with D maybe TRBD2 (6 bases). This CDR3 has 15 residues. Germline values: CDR1 MNHEY, CDR2 SVGEGT. Trimming stripped 1 base from V and 4 bases from J, with 14 bases between. CDR3 residues: CASSYLASADYEQYF. CDR3 DNA sequence: TGTGCCAGCAGTTACTTGGCTAGCGCTGATTACGAGCAGTACTTC.

The count of this clone is one. The chain uses TRBV6-5 and TRBJ2-7; 10 nucleotides match TRBD2. In germline, CDR1 is MNHEY, CDR2 SVGAGI. The CDR3 is 14 residues long. V shed 6 bases and J 0 bases; nucleotides not matched to a gene: 2. Here the CDR3 reads CASSGLAASYEQYF. CDR3 sequence (DNA): TGTGCCAGCAGCGGACTAGCGGCCTCCTACGAGCAGTACTTC.

V gene TRBV6-2 or TRBV6-3 combines with J gene TRBJ1-5, with no clear D. The CDR3 sequence is 14 residues long. Germline CDR1 is MNHEY and CDR2 is SVGEGT. V lost 4 bases and J 3 bases, leaving 10 bases between the germline ends. CDR3 residues: CASSWAVDNQPQHF. Written as DNA, the CDR3 is TGTGCCAGCAGTTGGGCAGTAGACAATCAGCCCCAGCATTTT.

In DNA form, the CDR3 reads TGTGCCAGTATCCTTGGGACAGAGCTCAACACTGAAGCTTTCTTT. Translating gives CASILGTELNTEAFF. The gene calls are TRBV19 and TRBJ1-1; 7 nucleotides match TRBD1. V lost 7 bases to trimming and J lost 2 bases; unmatched junction nucleotides: 10. Germline values: CDR1 LNHDA, CDR2 SQIVND (reference sequence). The CDR3 is 15 residues long.

CDR3 protein: CASSIRSGQGWETQYF. CDR3 in DNA: TGTGCCAGTAGTATACGGAGCGGACAGGGGTGGGAGACCCAGTACTTC. The chain has TRBV19 and TRBJ2-5, with TRBD1 matching 9 bases. Trimming cost V 2 bases and J 5 bases; bases outside gene matches: 9. Germline assignment: CDR1 LNHDA and CDR2 SQIVND (reference sequence). CDR3 length: 16 amino acids. Using reference TRBV19 and TRBJ2-5 for the parts outside the CDR3, the full variable domain is DGGITQSPKYLFRKEGQNVTLSCEQNLNHDAMYWYRQDPGQGLRLIYYSQIVNDFQKGDIAEGYSVSREKKESFPLTVTSAQKNPTAFYLCASSIRSGQGWETQYFGPGTRLLVL.

The sample holds one count of this clone. The chain employs TRBV7-2 and TRBJ2-2; D is possibly TRBD2 (5 bases). This CDR3 comprises 15 residues. The germline V and J ends were trimmed by 5 bases and 2 bases, with 12 bases remaining between them. Germline V gene sequence: CDR1 SGHTA, CDR2 FQGNSA. The CDR3 region is CASSLRGPNTGELFF. The CDR3 DNA reads as TGTGCCAGCAGCCTACGCGGGCCTAACACCGGGGAGCTGTTTTTT.

CDR3 region: CASRDRAAANYGYTF. The CDR3 DNA sequence: TGTGCCAGCCGGGACAGAGCTGCTGCTAACTATGGCTACACCTTC. The rearrangement links TRBV6-4 to TRBJ1-2; TRBD1 aligns across 7 bases. Trimming took 8 bases from V and 0 from J; bases not matched to a gene: 9. CDR1 is MRHNA and CDR2 is SNTAGT in the germline V gene. CDR3 length: 15 amino acids.

This chain uses TRBV19 with TRBJ1-5, with TRBD1 as a possible D gene (6 bases). The V end lost 7 bases, the J end lost 1 base, and 14 bases lay between the germline ends. CDR1 is LNHDA and CDR2 is SQIVND in the germline V gene (reference sequence). This CDR3 spans 15 amino acids. The CDR3 spells CASTTGWISNQPQHF. The CDR3 nucleotides are TGTGCCAGTACTACAGGGTGGATAAGCAATCAGCCCCAGCATTTT.

The J gene is TRBJ2-1, the V gene TRBV7-9, with TRBD2 identical over 8 bases. The CDR3 has 16 residues. The J segment lost 9 bases and the V segment lost 5 bases, leaving 15 bases of the junction unmatched. CDR1 SEHNR and CDR2 FQNEAQ come from the germline V gene (reference sequence). CDR3 sequence reads: CASSPKGVAGLGEQFF. Written as DNA, the CDR3 is TGTGCCAGCAGCCCCAAGGGGGTAGCGGGGCTTGGTGAGCAGTTCTTC.

This clone was observed a single time. This rearrangement joins TRBV2 to TRBJ2-2; 16 bases match TRBD2. The CDR3 is 18 amino acids. After removal of 0 bases from V and 4 bases from J, the junction contained 2 bases not matched to a gene. Germline-derived CDR1 and CDR2 are SNHLY and FYNNEI. CDR3 nucleotides: TGTGCCAGCAGTGAAGCGGGACTAGCGGGAGGGAGCACCGGGGAGCTGTTTTTT. Protein: CASSEAGLAGGSTGELFF.

V and J are TRBV6-6 and TRBJ2-3; D uncertain. The CDR3 is made up of 14 amino acids. Germline V gene data show CDR1 as MNHNY and CDR2 as SVGAGI (reference sequence). Trimming removed 1 base at V and 5 bases at J, with 10 bases between. In DNA, the CDR3 is TGTGCCAGCAGTTACTACCGAAACAGAGATACGCAGTATTTT. Its protein product is CASSYYRNRDTQYF.

V gene TRBV9 combines with J gene TRBJ1-3, with D unclear. Germline CDR1 reads SGDLS; CDR2 reads YYNGEE. V lost 0 bases to trimming and J lost 2 bases, with 9 bases between them. CDR3 length: 15 amino acids. CDR3 sequence: CASSVELNPGNTIYF. CDR3 DNA sequence: TGTGCCAGCAGCGTAGAACTAAATCCTGGAAACACCATATATTTT.

The gene calls are TRBV28 and TRBJ2-7; TRBD1 might be the D (5 bases). V shed 3 bases and J shed 3 bases, with 12 bases lying between them. Germline V gene lookup returns CDR1 MDHEN and CDR2 SYDVKM. The CDR3 extends over 14 amino acids. The CDR3 DNA follows: TGTGCCAGCAGTTTTTTTCAGGGCTTCTACGAGCAGTACTTC. Its protein product is CASSFFQGFYEQYF.

V is TRBV5-1 and J is TRBJ2-3; no definite D call. Germline V gene sequence: CDR1 SGHRS, CDR2 YFSETQ. The CDR3 spans 13 residues. V was trimmed by 2 bases and J by 1 base, leaving 5 bases between them. CDR3 DNA sequence: TGCGCCAGCAGCTTAACAGGCACAGATACGCAGTATTTT. It codes for CASSLTGTDTQYF.

This chain links TRBV7-2 with TRBJ1-1; D remains unclear. Trimming removed 5 bases from V and 5 bases from J, with 18 bases in between. This CDR3 has 15 amino acids. Germline CDR1 and CDR2: SGHTA and FQGNSA. This chain's CDR3 is CASSGSGLGGTEAFF. CDR3 DNA: TGTGCCAGCAGCGGATCCGGGTTGGGAGGTACTGAAGCTTTCTTT.

The chain carries TRBV28 and TRBJ2-7, with TRBD2 identical over 12 bases. The germline CDR1 and CDR2 sequences are MDHEN and SYDVKM. The CDR3 contains 16 residues. The junction had 11 bases not matched to a gene; V was cut back by 7 bases and J by 4 bases. The CDR3 nucleotides are TGTGCCAGCACTGACCTAAGACTAGCGGGAGTGTACGAGCAGTACTTC. Residues: CASTDLRLAGVYEQYF.

The genes are TRBV7-9 and TRBJ1-2; unclear D gene. The CDR3 totals 14 residues. Between the trimmed V and J ends, which lost 1 base and 2 bases, there was a span of 8 bases. Germline V lookup: CDR1 SEHNR, CDR2 FQNEAQ (reference sequence). The CDR3 DNA is TGTGCCAGCAGCTTAGACAGTCCCAACTATGGCTACACCTTC. Residues: CASSLDSPNYGYTF. Together with reference TRBV7-9 and TRBJ1-2, the CDR3 gives the full variable domain: DTGVSQNPRHKITKRGQNVTFRCDPISEHNRLYWYRQTLGQGPEFLTYFQNEAQLEKSRLLSDRFSAERPKGSFSTLEIQRTEQGDSAMYLCASSLDSPNYGYTFGSGTRLTVV.

This chain joins TRBV21-1 and TRBJ1-2; the table's D call TRBD1 went unverified against the DNA. TRBV21-1 is a documented pseudogene. The CDR3 runs to 18 residues. CDR3 amino acids: CASSPCRDRGCRPYGYTF. CDR3 sequence (DNA): TGTGCCAGCAGCCCATGCCGGGACAGGGGATGTCGTCCCTATGGCTACACCTTC.

The chain joins TRBV2 to TRBJ1-1, with 9 bases matching TRBD1. The ends lost 7 bases at V and 4 bases at J; junction bases unmatched: 4. Germline V CDR1 and CDR2: SNHLY, FYNNEI. The CDR3 length is 13 residues. The CDR3 sequence is CASNRDRVTEAFF. The CDR3 nucleotides read TGTGCCAGCAACCGGGACAGGGTCACTGAAGCTTTCTTT. Supplemented by reference TRBV2 and TRBJ1-1, the full variable domain reads EPEVTQTPSHQVTQMGQEVILRCVPISNHLYFYWYRQILGQKVEFLVSFYNNEISEKSEIFDDQFSVERPDGSNFTLKIRSTKLEDSAMYFCASNRDRVTEAFFGQGTRLTVV.

The chain carries TRBV10-3 and TRBJ2-1; perhaps TRBD1 as D (6 bases). The CDR3 contains 15 residues. Germline lookup yields CDR1 ENHRY and CDR2 SYGVKD. Trimming removed 3 bases at V and 4 bases at J, with 13 bases between. In nucleotides, the CDR3 is TGTGCCATCAGTGAACAGGGCCTAGGGTACAATGAGCAGTTCTTC. Translated: CAISEQGLGYNEQFF.

This clone was observed once. The J gene is TRBJ2-7, the V gene TRBV20-1, with D hard to call. V dropped 0 bases and J dropped 3 bases, with 3 bases sitting between them. This CDR3 is 11 amino acids long. The V gene's germline CDR1 is DFQATT and CDR2 SNEGSKA (reference sequence). The CDR3 sequence: CSARDSYEQYF. CDR3 DNA sequence: TGCAGTGCTAGAGACAGCTACGAGCAGTACTTC.

V gene TRBV5-4 combines with J gene TRBJ2-1; TRBD1 matches 8 bases. Per the germline V gene, CDR1 is SGHNT and CDR2 is YYREEE (reference sequence). Unmatched junction bases numbered 13, after V lost 5 bases and J lost 12 bases. The CDR3 runs to 14 residues. The CDR3 reads CASSWGQARMGQFF. The CDR3 DNA sequence: TGTGCCAGCAGTTGGGGACAGGCGCGAATGGGGCAGTTCTTC.

J is TRBJ2-1 and V is TRBV18, with 8 nucleotides matching TRBD2. The germline V gene encodes CDR1 KGHSH and CDR2 LQKENI. The CDR3 consists of 16 residues. J gave up 0 bases and V 6 bases, and 7 bases lay outside the gene matches. CDR3: CASSPTSGSSYNEQFF. Written as DNA, the CDR3 is TGTGCCAGCTCCCCCACTAGCGGAAGCTCCTACAATGAGCAGTTCTTC.